This T cell receptor beta chain was observed in a study of beta chain features in type 1 diabetes. Study findings and constraints: All four CD4+ subsets from Type 1 diabetes patients carried moderately but significantly shorter TCRB CDR3s.

This clone showed up just a few times. Its antigen is unidentified. V was trimmed by 3 bases and J by 0 bases, leaving 16 bases between them. Germline V gene data show CDR1 as SGDLS and CDR2 as YYNGEE. The CDR3 length is 18 residues. Every bit of the isolated RNA underwent reverse transcription, so sequencing read expressed TCRB transcripts. Measured with immunoSEQ multiplex PCR; TCRdb has only the in-frame clones, and not every one. Of 350,000 to 450,000 clones in the sample, roughly 12% were seen once. This TCR came from a young woman with type 1 diabetes. The V and J genes are TRBV9 and TRBJ2-6, with D maybe TRBD1 (5 bases). The sequencing input was naive CD4+ T cells from blood. The CDR3 loop is CASSASTGLSSGANVLTF. CDR3 nucleotide sequence: TGTGCCAGCAGCGCAAGCACAGGCTTAAGCTCTGGGGCCAACGTCCTGACTTTC.